A single sample gave rise to the 20 T cell receptor beta chains below, sequenced in a study of OX40 agonist ivuxolimab in advanced cancers. This table comes from immunoSEQ multiplex PCR, and its TCRdb copy is limited to in-frame clones, with some not included. Of tens of thousands of clones in the sample, around nine tenths are singletons; the top ten hold around 0.8%. The source was CD4+ or CD8+ T cells sorted from blood, collected in a trial of the OX40 agonist ivuxolimab. The origin of the receptors is an adult with an advanced solid tumor such as melanoma, head and neck, liver or kidney cancer.

This clone appeared a single time. The chain recombines TRBV5-4 with TRBJ2-3; D perhaps matches TRBD1 (6 bases). The CDR3 is made up of 14 amino acids. Germline V CDR1 and CDR2: SGHNT, YYREEE (reference sequence). The V end was cut by 0 bases, the J end by 4 bases, with 9 bases between. The DNA for the CDR3 is TGTGCCAGCAGCTTGGAGGGGGTCTCAGATACGCAGTATTTT. Protein product: CASSLEGVSDTQYF.

V usage is TRBV6-1 and J usage is TRBJ2-1, with D perhaps TRBD1 or TRBD2 (5 bases each). This CDR3 spans 14 amino acids. Trimming took 6 bases from V and 0 from J, leaving 9 bases between them. Looked up from germline, CDR1 is MNHNS and CDR2 is SASEGT. CDR3 sequence: CASSWGSSYNEQFF. As DNA, the CDR3 is TGTGCCAGCAGCTGGGGGAGCTCCTACAATGAGCAGTTCTTC.

This clone turned up a few times. CDR3 amino acids: CAWSAQGDTEAFF. The CDR3 region has the DNA TGTGCCTGGAGTGCACAGGGGGACACTGAAGCTTTCTTT. The chain combines TRBV30 with TRBJ1-1, with 8 bases matching TRBD1. The CDR3 spans 13 residues. Germline CDR1 is GTSNPN and CDR2 is SVGIG (reference sequence). Trimming removed 1 base from V and 3 bases from J; junction bases left unmatched: 1.

The chain joins TRBV6-1 to TRBJ2-3; D tentatively fits TRBD1 or TRBD2 (5 bases each). The V end lost 3 bases, the J end lost 4 bases, and 17 bases lay between the germline ends. CDR1 is MNHNS and CDR2 is SASEGT in the germline V gene. The CDR3 consists of 16 residues. CDR3 residues: CASSDPYSTGPDTQYF. Here the CDR3 DNA reads TGTGCCAGCAGTGACCCCTACTCGACGGGGCCAGATACGCAGTATTTT.

In its sample, this clone was seen once. This likely comes from a read error, as the CDR3 has no conserved phenylalanine or tryptophan at its end. V and J are TRBV7-2 and TRBJ1-2; tentatively, D is TRBD1 (5 bases). The CDR3 runs 13 residues. The germline V gene has CDR1 SGHTA and CDR2 FQGNSA. V lost 4 bases and J 6 bases, leaving 12 bases between the germline ends. In DNA, the CDR3 is TGTGCCAGCAGCTCTAGCAGGGTCCATGGCTACACCCTC. Protein: CASSSSRVHGYTL.

The chain is built from TRBV5-5 and TRBJ2-2, with 7 bases aligning to TRBD1. Germline V gene data show CDR1 as SGHKS and CDR2 as YYEKEE (reference sequence). The ends lost 0 bases at V and 1 base at J; junction bases unmatched: 3. This CDR3 region has 16 residues. The chain's CDR3 is CASSLETGRNTGELFF. For the CDR3, the DNA is TGTGCCAGCAGCTTGGAGACAGGGAGGAACACCGGGGAGCTGTTTTTT.

The chain links TRBV25-1 to TRBJ2-1; no reliable D call. Germline V gene data show CDR1 as MGHDK and CDR2 as SYGVNS. V was shortened by 4 bases and J by 8 bases, with 6 bases between the two germline ends. The CDR3 is 11 amino acids. In nucleotides, the CDR3 is TGTGCCAGCAGTGGCGGCTATGAGCAGTTCTTC. Translated: CASSGGYEQFF.

V usage is TRBV28 and J usage is TRBJ1-2; D unresolved. Trimming took off 4 bases at V and 4 bases at J, with 16 bases between the two ends. The CDR3 sequence is 15 residues long. The germline CDR1 and CDR2 sequences are MDHEN and SYDVKM. CDR3 region: CASSSPPRTLYGYTF. The CDR3 nucleotides read TGTGCCAGCAGTTCCCCCCCCAGGACTCTCTATGGCTACACCTTC.

The CDR3 DNA sequence: TGCGCCAGCAGCTTGGATGACCCCCAGGCAACTAATGAAAAACTGTTTTTT. This encodes CASSLDDPQATNEKLFF. The chain joins TRBV5-1 to TRBJ1-4, with no clear D. V was shortened by 0 bases and J by 0 bases, with 12 bases between the two germline ends. The CDR3 spans 17 residues. The germline V gene has CDR1 SGHRS and CDR2 YFSETQ.

This chain joins TRBV6-6 and TRBJ1-1; unclear D gene. The germline V gene has CDR1 MNHNY and CDR2 SVGAGI (reference sequence). V was cut by 6 bases and J by 7 bases, with 12 bases left in between. The CDR3 runs to 12 residues. In DNA form, the CDR3 reads TGTGCCAGCAGCGCTGGGCCGCATGAAGCTTTCTTT. The encoded protein is CASSAGPHEAFF.

The chain combines TRBV19 with TRBJ1-6; D is perhaps TRBD1 (5 bases). V was shortened by 5 bases and J by 5 bases, with 10 bases between the two germline ends. From germline, CDR1 is LNHDA and CDR2 SQIVND (reference sequence). The CDR3 sequence is 14 residues long. This CDR3 is CASSPSGDNSPLHF. The CDR3 nucleotides read TGTGCCAGTAGTCCCTCGGGGGATAATTCACCCCTCCACTTT. The variable domain in full, completed from reference TRBV19 and TRBJ1-6, reads DGGITQSPKYLFRKEGQNVTLSCEQNLNHDAMYWYRQDPGQGLRLIYYSQIVNDFQKGDIAEGYSVSREKKESFPLTVTSAQKNPTAFYLCASSPSGDNSPLHFGNGTRLTVT.

The genes are TRBV6-1 and TRBJ2-1, with D hard to call. CDR1 is MNHNS and CDR2 is SASEGT in the germline V gene. The V end was cut by 8 bases, the J end by 4 bases, with 15 bases between. There are 14 residues in the CDR3. This chain's CDR3 is CASFYSRGYNEQFF. Written as DNA, the CDR3 is TGTGCCAGCTTTTACAGCCGCGGATACAATGAGCAGTTCTTC.

The rearrangement links TRBV27 to TRBJ2-3; a weak D match, TRBD1 (6 bases). V was cut by 3 bases and J by 2 bases, with 15 bases left in between. This CDR3 comprises 16 residues. Germline V gene data show CDR1 as MNHEY and CDR2 as SMNVEV (reference sequence). The CDR3 DNA follows: TGTGCCAGCAGTTTCGACAGGATTGGAACCACAGATACGCAGTATTTT. It codes for CASSFDRIGTTDTQYF.

The chain links TRBV5-1 to TRBJ2-3, with D possibly being TRBD1 (5 bases). The germline V gene encodes CDR1 SGHRS and CDR2 YFSETQ. The CDR3 loop spans 15 amino acids. Trimming removed 2 bases at V and 0 bases at J, with 10 bases between. The CDR3 spells CASSFTGSSTDTQYF. CDR3 sequence (DNA): TGCGCCAGCAGCTTTACAGGATCTAGCACAGATACGCAGTATTTT.

The genes are TRBV7-8 and TRBJ2-5, with D perhaps matching TRBD2 (6 bases). V dropped 1 base and J dropped 2 bases, with 14 bases sitting between them. In germline, CDR1 is SGHVS, CDR2 FQNEAQ. The CDR3 is 16 residues long. The CDR3 nucleotides read TGTGCCAGCAGCTTAGGGGGCATGGGGGGACAAGAGACCCAGTACTTC. It is translated as CASSLGGMGGQETQYF.

CDR3 amino acids: CASRDQGVYGYTF. CDR3 DNA: TGTGCCAGCAGAGACCAGGGAGTCTATGGCTACACCTTC. The chain links TRBV6-5 to TRBJ1-2, with a tentative D call TRBD1 (5 bases). Germline CDR1 MNHEY, CDR2 SVGAGI. This CDR3 has 13 amino acids. The V end was cut by 6 bases, the J end by 4 bases, with 12 bases between.

The chain recombines TRBV19 with TRBJ2-5, with unresolved D. The CDR3 extends over 15 amino acids. CDR1 and CDR2 (germline): LNHDA, SQIVND (reference sequence). Trimming took 4 bases from V and 2 from J, leaving 14 bases between them. This CDR3 is CASSTGLAPQETQYF. CDR3 nucleotides: TGTGCCAGTAGTACCGGTTTGGCACCTCAAGAGACCCAGTACTTC.

J is TRBJ2-1 and V is TRBV6-6; 8 bases are shared with TRBD2. V shed 4 bases, J shed 7 bases, and the junction held 9 bases outside the gene matches. This CDR3 is built from 15 residues. Germline-derived CDR1 and CDR2 are MNHNY and SVGAGI (reference sequence). The CDR3 coding sequence is TGTGCCAGCAGTTTGGCAGCGGGAGTGGGTAATGAGCAGTTCTTC. This codes for CASSLAAGVGNEQFF.

The chain recombines TRBV7-9 with TRBJ2-1, with 9 bases lining up with TRBD1. Per the germline V gene, CDR1 is SEHNR and CDR2 is FQNEAQ (reference sequence). The CDR3 runs to 15 residues. V lost 2 bases and J lost 2; bases outside the gene matches: 1. The CDR3 sequence: CASSLRQGAYNEQFF. Written as DNA, the CDR3 is TGTGCCAGCAGCTTACGACAGGGGGCCTACAATGAGCAGTTCTTC.

The V and J genes are TRBV9 and TRBJ1-1; TRBD1 agrees at 10 bases. Per germline, CDR1 SGDLS and CDR2 YYNGEE. The CDR3 contains 14 residues. J was trimmed by 8 bases and V by 5 bases; bases with no gene match: 9. CDR3 residues: CASSEIGTGEEAFF. Written as DNA, the CDR3 is TGTGCCAGCAGTGAAATTGGGACAGGGGAGGAAGCTTTCTTT.